These 15 T cell receptor beta chains share one sample of origin, sequenced in a study of CD8 T cells in ankylosing spondylitis. Study-level findings and limits: A motif in TCR beta, a set of fewer than ten highly homologous variants, appeared characteristic of ankylosing spondylitis blood.

TCRdb recomputed calls from the 5' RACE reads with MiXCR, one row per CDR3 protein. Of some 700,000 distinct CDR3 sequences detected, roughly 20% appear once; the ten largest clones hold approximately 18%. For these TCRs, the target antigens are not known. Specimen: blood, either unsorted or a sorted T cell fraction (not recorded which). These receptors were obtained from a male donor with ankylosing spondylitis.

At least ten counts were recorded for this clonotype. The CDR3 loop is CASSVGATGGSGTEAFF. DNA of the CDR3: TGTGCCAGCAGCGTAGGCGCTACAGGGGGAAGTGGCACTGAAGCTTTCTTT. This chain uses TRBV9 with TRBJ1-1; TRBD1 agrees at 8 bases. This CDR3 has 17 residues. Germline CDR1 and CDR2: SGDLS and YYNGEE. Trimming took 0 bases from V and 4 from J; bases not matched to a gene: 11.

Only a few counts were recorded for this clonotype. V gene TRBV29-1 combines with J gene TRBJ2-3; a possible D gene is TRBD1 (6 bases). The CDR3 contains 15 residues. The germline V gene encodes CDR1 SQVTM and CDR2 ANQGSEA. Deletions cut 4 bases from V and 7 bases from J, with 21 bases between. The CDR3 DNA follows: TGCAGCGTTGGATGGGGACAAGATGCCTCGAATACGCAGTATTTT. Translated: CSVGWGQDASNTQYF.

In this sample, this clonotype turned up once. The chain carries TRBV11-2 and TRBJ2-1; tentative D call: TRBD1 (6 bases). CDR1 and CDR2 from the germline V gene are SGHAT and FQNNGV. This CDR3 spans 17 amino acids. V lost 2 bases to trimming and J lost 6 bases, with 20 bases between them. This CDR3 reads CASSLNGQGSRLNEQFF. In DNA, the CDR3 is TGTGCCAGCAGCTTAAACGGGCAGGGGTCTCGGCTCAATGAGCAGTTCTTC.

This clonotype came up a few times. The V call is TRBV20-1, the J call TRBJ1-4, with D perhaps TRBD1 (5 bases). V lost 7 bases and J 8 bases, leaving 14 bases between the germline ends. CDR1 is DFQATT, CDR2 SNEGSKA, per germline (reference sequence). The CDR3 has 12 amino acids. The CDR3 here is CSGREGKEKLFF. The CDR3 nucleotides are TGCAGTGGCAGAGAGGGGAAGGAAAAACTGTTTTTT.

This clonotype was seen only a few times. The chain recombines TRBV28 with TRBJ2-2; TRBD2 matches 9 bases. Germline V lookup: CDR1 MDHEN, CDR2 SYDVKM. With V trimmed by 11 bases and J by 4 bases, 14 bases remained unmatched. This CDR3 has 16 amino acids. CDR3 in amino acids: CAGSSGTSFVTGELFF. CDR3 nucleotide sequence: TGTGCCGGATCCTCCGGGACTAGCTTTGTCACCGGGGAGCTGTTTTTT.

The rearrangement uses TRBV27 and TRBJ2-3; 12 bases match TRBD2. Losses at the gene ends were 5 bases for V and 4 bases for J; bases not matched to a gene: 7. The CDR3 is 16 amino acids. Germline V gene data show CDR1 as MNHEY and CDR2 as SMNVEV (reference sequence). The chain's CDR3 is CASSVTSGRTPDTQYF. CDR3 DNA: TGTGCCAGCAGTGTTACTAGCGGGAGGACCCCAGATACGCAGTATTTT.

This clonotype was counted only a few times. The gene calls are TRBV15 and TRBJ2-1; D is perhaps TRBD2 (6 bases). The germline gives CDR1 LNHNV, CDR2 YYDKDF (reference sequence). The CDR3 length is 15 residues. V was shortened by 4 bases and J by 8 bases, with 18 bases between the two germline ends. The CDR3 loop reads CATSTARGGAYEQFF. CDR3 sequence (DNA): TGTGCCACCAGCACGGCTAGAGGCGGGGCCTATGAGCAGTTCTTC.

The rearrangement joins TRBV3-1 to TRBJ2-3; no reliable D call. Trimming shortened V by 4 bases and J by 4 bases, and 12 bases separated the two germline ends. CDR1 is LGHDT, CDR2 YNNKEL, per germline (reference sequence). This CDR3 has 14 residues. CDR3 in amino acids: CASSRLEFPDTQYF. DNA of the CDR3: TGTGCCAGCAGCCGGCTGGAGTTCCCAGATACGCAGTATTTT.

This clonotype was observed a handful of times. This chain joins TRBV4-2 and TRBJ2-1, with 9 bases aligning to TRBD2. Germline V gives CDR1 LGHNA, CDR2 YNFKEQ. After removal of 1 base from V and 7 bases from J, the junction contained 8 bases not matched to a gene. The CDR3 covers 16 residues. The DNA for the CDR3 is TGTGCCAGCAGCCAAGGGCTAGCGGGATTTAGGAATGAGCAGTTCTTC. Translating it yields CASSQGLAGFRNEQFF.

This chain connects TRBV10-3 to TRBJ2-3; TRBD2 matches 8 bases. This CDR3 contains 17 residues. CDR1 and CDR2 (germline): ENHRY, SYGVKD. Losses at the gene ends were 4 bases for V and 6 bases for J; bases not matched to a gene: 15. The CDR3 is CAISGAVAGGSVDTQYF. As DNA, the CDR3 is TGTGCCATCAGTGGGGCAGTGGCGGGAGGTTCGGTGGATACGCAGTATTTT.

The rearrangement links TRBV28 to TRBJ1-5; D unresolved. Germline CDR1 is MDHEN and CDR2 is SYDVKM. This CDR3 has 16 residues. Trimming cost V 6 bases and J 5 bases, with 20 bases left between them. The CDR3 DNA reads TGTGCCAGCAGCCCCCCGAGGACCAGGTGGGATCAGCCCCAGCATTTT. Translation: CASSPPRTRWDQPQHF.

The genes are TRBV11-2 and TRBJ2-1; possibly TRBD1 or TRBD2 for D (6 bases each). The CDR3 is made up of 17 amino acids. Trimming removed 1 base from V and 4 bases from J, with 17 bases in between. Germline V gene sequence: CDR1 SGHAT, CDR2 FQNNGV. The CDR3 is CASSLGVGGGTYNEQFF. In DNA, the CDR3 is TGTGCCAGCAGCTTAGGGGTCGGAGGGGGAACGTACAATGAGCAGTTCTTC.

This clonotype was seen more than once but under ten times. The chain combines TRBV13 with TRBJ2-5, with TRBD2 identical over 7 bases. The germline CDR1 and CDR2 sequences are PRHDT and FYEKMQ (reference sequence). The V segment lost 0 bases and the J segment 4 bases; nucleotides outside the gene matches: 2. This CDR3 region has 14 residues. The CDR3 DNA reads as TGTGCCAGCAGCTTAGGGGCTAGCGGAGAGACCCAGTACTTC. This sequence encodes CASSLGASGETQYF.

The chain uses TRBV18 and TRBJ2-1; the D call may be TRBD1 or TRBD2 (5 bases each). V lost 1 base to trimming and J lost 6 bases, with 19 bases between them. The CDR3 is 17 residues long. Germline V lookup: CDR1 KGHSH, CDR2 LQKENI. The CDR3 sequence is CASSPQAGTNFPNEQFF. CDR3 nucleotide sequence: TGTGCCAGCTCACCACAAGCCGGGACCAATTTCCCCAATGAGCAGTTCTTC. Filled out from reference TRBV18 and TRBJ2-1, the complete variable domain reads NAGVMQNPRHLVRRRGQEARLRCSPMKGHSHVYWYRQLPEEGLKFMVYLQKENIIDESGMPKERFSAEFPKEGPSILRIQQVVRGDSAAYFCASSPQAGTNFPNEQFFGPGTRLTVL.

The V gene is TRBV7-6, the J gene TRBJ2-7; either TRBD1 or TRBD2 may supply D (5 bases each). V was trimmed by 5 bases and J by 5 bases, leaving 13 bases between them. This CDR3 has 13 residues. Germline assignment: CDR1 SGHVS and CDR2 FNYEAQ. The CDR3 is CASSPGKGHEQYF. The CDR3 DNA is TGTGCCAGCAGCCCCGGGAAGGGACACGAGCAGTACTTC.